This TCR beta chain was sequenced during a study of identical twins. Points from the study as a whole: Researchers reported weaker excess twin sharing in beta out-of-frame sequences. Cord blood beta clonotypes that were abundant carried fewer insertions, and memory repertoires showed no such trend. With monozygotic twins, out-of-frame TCR alpha sharing exceeded what models estimated. Diverse VJ usage suggested most zero-insertion clonotypes were not invariant T cells.

As to this clonotype: As yet, its antigen is unknown.

The germline V and J ends were trimmed by 6 bases and 2 bases, with 14 bases remaining between them. Looked up from germline, CDR1 is DFQATT and CDR2 is SNEGSKA (reference sequence). CDR3 size: 14 residues. TCRdb reprocessed the 5' RACE reads with MiXCR, giving one entry per CDR3 protein. This sample yields approximately 670,000 distinct CDR3 sequences, of which less than 7% are seen a single time; around 1.9% belongs to the top ten. Sample: naive T cells sorted from blood. This sequence originates from a man in his late teens or twenties in good health. The rearrangement links TRBV20-1 to TRBJ2-4; D might be TRBD2 (6 bases). This CDR3 reads CSAREPTTKNIQYF. For the CDR3, the DNA is TGCAGTGCCCGGGAGCCGACTACCAAAAACATTCAGTACTTC.